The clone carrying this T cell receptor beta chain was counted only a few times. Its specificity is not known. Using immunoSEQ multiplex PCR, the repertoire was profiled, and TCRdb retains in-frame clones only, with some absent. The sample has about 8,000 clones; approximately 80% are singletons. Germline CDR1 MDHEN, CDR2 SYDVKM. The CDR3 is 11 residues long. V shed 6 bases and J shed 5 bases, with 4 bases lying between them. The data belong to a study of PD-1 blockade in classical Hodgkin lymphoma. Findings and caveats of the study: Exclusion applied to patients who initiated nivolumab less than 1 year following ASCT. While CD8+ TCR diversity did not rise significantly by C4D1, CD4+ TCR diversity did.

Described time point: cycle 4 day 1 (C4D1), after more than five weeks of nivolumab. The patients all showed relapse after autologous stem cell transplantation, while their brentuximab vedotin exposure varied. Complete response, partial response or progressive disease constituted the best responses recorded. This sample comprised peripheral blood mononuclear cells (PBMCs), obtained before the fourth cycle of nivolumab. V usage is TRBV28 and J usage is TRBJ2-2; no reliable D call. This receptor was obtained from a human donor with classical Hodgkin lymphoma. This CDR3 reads CASSITGELFF. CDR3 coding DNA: TGTGCCAGCAGCATAACCGGGGAGCTGTTTTTT.